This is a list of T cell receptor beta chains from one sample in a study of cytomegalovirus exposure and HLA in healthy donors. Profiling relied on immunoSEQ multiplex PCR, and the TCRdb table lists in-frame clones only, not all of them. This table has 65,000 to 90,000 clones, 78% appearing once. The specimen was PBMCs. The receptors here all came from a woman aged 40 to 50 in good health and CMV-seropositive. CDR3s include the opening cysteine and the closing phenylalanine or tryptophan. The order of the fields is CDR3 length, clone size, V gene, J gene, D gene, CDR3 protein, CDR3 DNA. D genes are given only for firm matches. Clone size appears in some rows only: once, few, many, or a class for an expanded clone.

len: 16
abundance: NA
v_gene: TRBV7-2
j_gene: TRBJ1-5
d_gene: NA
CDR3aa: CASSPTGGLSNQPQHF
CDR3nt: TGTGCCAGCAGCCCCACGGGGGGCCTGAGCAATCAGCCCCAGCATTTT

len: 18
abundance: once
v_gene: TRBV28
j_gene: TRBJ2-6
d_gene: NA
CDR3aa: CASSSPGHSPTGANVLTF
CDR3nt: TGTGCCAGCAGTTCACCAGGACATTCGCCTACTGGGGCCAACGTCCTGACTTTC

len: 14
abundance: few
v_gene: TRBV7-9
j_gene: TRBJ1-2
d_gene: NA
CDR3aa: CATELAGRGYGYTF
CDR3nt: TGTGCCACCGAGCTAGCAGGCAGGGGCTATGGCTACACCTTC

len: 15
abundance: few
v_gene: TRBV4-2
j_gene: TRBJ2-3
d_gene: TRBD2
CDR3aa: CASSRGGISTDTQYF
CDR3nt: TGTGCCAGCAGCCGCGGGGGGATTAGCACAGATACGCAGTATTTT

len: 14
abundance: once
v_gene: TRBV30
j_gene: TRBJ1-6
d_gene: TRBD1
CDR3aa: CAWSNGQGGSPLHF
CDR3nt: TGTGCCTGGAGTAATGGACAGGGGGGTTCACCCCTCCACTTT

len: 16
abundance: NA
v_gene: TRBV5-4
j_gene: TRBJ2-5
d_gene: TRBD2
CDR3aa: CASSSLGLAGGETQYF
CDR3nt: TGTGCCAGCAGCTCGCTCGGACTAGCGGGGGGCGAGACCCAGTACTTC

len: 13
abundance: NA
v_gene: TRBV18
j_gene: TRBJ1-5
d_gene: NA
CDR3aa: CASSLGTDQPQHF
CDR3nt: TGTGCCAGCTCACTAGGAACAGACCAGCCCCAGCATTTT

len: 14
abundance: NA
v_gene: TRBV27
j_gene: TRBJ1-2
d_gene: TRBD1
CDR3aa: CASRSGQGYYGYTF
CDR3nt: TGTGCCAGCAGGTCCGGACAGGGATACTATGGCTACACCTTC

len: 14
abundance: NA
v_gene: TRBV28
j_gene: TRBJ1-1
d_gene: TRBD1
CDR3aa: CASKPFTGTGAAFF
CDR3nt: TGTGCCAGCAAACCCTTCACCGGGACAGGGGCGGCTTTCTTT

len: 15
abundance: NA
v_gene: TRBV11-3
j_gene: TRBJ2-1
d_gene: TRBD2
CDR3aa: CASSRGLAGGDEQFF
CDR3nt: TGTGCCAGCAGCCGCGGACTAGCGGGGGGCGATGAGCAGTTCTTC

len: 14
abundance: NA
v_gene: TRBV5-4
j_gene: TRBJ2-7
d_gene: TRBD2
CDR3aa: CASRASGGAPRLDF
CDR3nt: TGTGCCAGCAGAGCTAGCGGGGGGGCCCCACGTCTTGACTTC

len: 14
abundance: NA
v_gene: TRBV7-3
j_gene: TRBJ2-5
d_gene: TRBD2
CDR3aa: CASSLRTRGETQYF
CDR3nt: TGTGCCAGCAGCCTCCGGACTAGGGGAGAGACCCAGTACTTC

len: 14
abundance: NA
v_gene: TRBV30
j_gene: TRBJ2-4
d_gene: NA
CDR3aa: CAWSKILAKNIQYF
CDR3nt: TGTGCCTGGAGTAAAATCTTAGCCAAAAACATTCAGTACTTC

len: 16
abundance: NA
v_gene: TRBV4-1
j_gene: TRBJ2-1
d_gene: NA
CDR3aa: CASSQGWGRGQREQFF
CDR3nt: TGCGCCAGCAGCCAAGGTTGGGGCAGGGGCCAGCGTGAGCAGTTCTTC

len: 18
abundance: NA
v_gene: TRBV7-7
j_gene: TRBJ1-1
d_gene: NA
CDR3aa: CASSPYVGGPMMTPEAFF
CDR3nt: TGTGCCAGCAGCCCGTACGTCGGGGGACCCATGATGACCCCTGAAGCTTTCTTT

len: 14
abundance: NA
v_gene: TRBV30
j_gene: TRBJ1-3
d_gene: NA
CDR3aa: CAGRGLSSGNTIYF
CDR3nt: TGTGCCGGAAGGGGCCTGAGCTCTGGAAACACCATATATTTT

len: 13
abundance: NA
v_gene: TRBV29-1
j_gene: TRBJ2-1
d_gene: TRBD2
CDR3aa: CSVSAGGDNEQFF
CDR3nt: TGCAGCGTATCTGCGGGGGGGGACAATGAGCAGTTCTTC

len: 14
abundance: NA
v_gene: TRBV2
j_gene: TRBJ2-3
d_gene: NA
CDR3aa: CASTRSGGTDTQYF
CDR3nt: TGTGCCAGCACCCGTTCCGGAGGTACAGATACGCAGTATTTT

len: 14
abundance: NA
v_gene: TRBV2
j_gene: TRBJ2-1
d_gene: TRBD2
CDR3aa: CASLTSGVYNEQFF
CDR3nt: TGTGCCAGCCTCACTAGCGGGGTGTACAATGAGCAGTTCTTC

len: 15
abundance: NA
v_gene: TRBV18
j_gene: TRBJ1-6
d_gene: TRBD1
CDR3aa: CASSPQQGTNSPLHF
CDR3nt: TGTGCCAGCTCACCACAACAGGGGACTAATTCACCCCTCCACTTT

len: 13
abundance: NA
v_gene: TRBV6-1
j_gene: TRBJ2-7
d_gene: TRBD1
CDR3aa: CASRGQGNNEQYF
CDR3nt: TGTGCCAGCAGGGGACAGGGAAACAACGAGCAGTACTTC

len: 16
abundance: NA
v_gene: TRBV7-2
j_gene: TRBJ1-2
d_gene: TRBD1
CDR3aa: CASSYQGGTGLGGYTF
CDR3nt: TGTGCCAGCAGCTACCAAGGGGGGACAGGGTTGGGCGGCTACACCTTC

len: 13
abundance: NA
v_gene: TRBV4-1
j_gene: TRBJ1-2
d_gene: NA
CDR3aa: CASSQDGGYGYTF
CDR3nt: TGCGCCAGCAGCCAAGACGGTGGCTATGGCTACACCTTC

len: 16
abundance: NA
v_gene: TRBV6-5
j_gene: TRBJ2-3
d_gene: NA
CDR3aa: CASSSSIPRWTDTQYF
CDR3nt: TGTGCCAGCAGTTCCTCGATTCCCCGGTGGACAGATACGCAGTATTTT

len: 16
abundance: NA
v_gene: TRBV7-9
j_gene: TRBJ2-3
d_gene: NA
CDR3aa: CASSRYTRAGTDTQYF
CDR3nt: TGTGCCAGCAGCCGGTATACGAGGGCTGGCACAGATACGCAGTATTTT

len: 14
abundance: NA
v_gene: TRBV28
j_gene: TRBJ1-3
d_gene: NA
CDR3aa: CASSFTGFGNTIYF
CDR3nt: TGTGCCAGCAGTTTTACAGGTTTCGGAAACACCATATATTTT

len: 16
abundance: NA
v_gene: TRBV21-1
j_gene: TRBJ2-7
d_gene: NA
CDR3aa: CASVQGQAEYSYEQYF
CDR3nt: TGTGCCAGCGTACAAGGACAGGCGGAATACTCCTACGAGCAGTACTTC

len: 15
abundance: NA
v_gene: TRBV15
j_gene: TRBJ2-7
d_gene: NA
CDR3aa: CATSTTGRDIYEQYF
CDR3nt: TGTGCCACCAGCACTACTGGGCGCGACATCTACGAGCAGTACTTC

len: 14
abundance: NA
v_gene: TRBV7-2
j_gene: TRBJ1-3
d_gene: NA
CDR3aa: CASSLQALGNTIYF
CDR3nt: TGTGCCAGCAGCTTACAGGCCCTGGGAAACACCATATATTTT

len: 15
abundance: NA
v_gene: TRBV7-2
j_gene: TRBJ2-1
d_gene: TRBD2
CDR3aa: CASSLEAGGHNEQFF
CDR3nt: TGTGCCAGCAGCTTAGAGGCGGGGGGGCACAATGAGCAGTTCTTC